These T cell receptor beta chains were read from a single sample in a study of blood T cell repertoires in COVID-19. Assay used: immunoSEQ multiplex PCR; TCRdb lists only in-frame clones, some missing. The table has approximately 140,000 clones, approximately 80% seen once. Sequences were obtained from peripheral blood. Receptors were obtained from a man aged 45-60 years with acute or convalescent COVID-19. CDR3s include the opening cysteine and the closing phenylalanine or tryptophan. The D gene is left open where the match is weak. Clone size, where shown, is once, few, many, or a class for clones that have expanded.

D gene: TRBD2
V gene: TRBV5-1
clone size: -
J gene: TRBJ2-7
CDR3 DNA: TGCGCCAGCAGCTTGGTAGCGGGGGCAACCTACGAGCAGTACTTC
CDR3 protein: CASSLVAGATYEQYF

D gene: TRBD1
V gene: TRBV9
clone size: -
J gene: TRBJ2-7
CDR3 DNA: TGTGCCAGCACCCTAACCGGGACAGGGGATTCCGAGCAGTACTTC
CDR3 protein: CASTLTGTGDSEQYF

D gene: TRBD1
V gene: TRBV11-2
clone size: -
J gene: TRBJ1-3
CDR3 DNA: TGTGCCAGCAGCTTGGACAGGGGCTCTGGAAACACCATATATTTT
CDR3 protein: CASSLDRGSGNTIYF

D gene: -
V gene: TRBV11-2
clone size: few
J gene: TRBJ1-5
CDR3 DNA: TGTGCCAGCAGCTTAGGCAGGGAAAAGCCCCAGCATTTT
CDR3 protein: CASSLGREKPQHF

D gene: -
V gene: TRBV6-5
clone size: few
J gene: TRBJ1-1
CDR3 DNA: TGTGCCAGCAGGGCTGACAGGAACACTGAAGCTTTCTTT
CDR3 protein: CASRADRNTEAFF

D gene: TRBD2
V gene: TRBV11-2
clone size: -
J gene: TRBJ2-1
CDR3 DNA: TGTGCCAGCAGCCCCACTAGCGGGGGCTACAATGAGCAGTTCTTC
CDR3 protein: CASSPTSGGYNEQFF

D gene: TRBD1
V gene: TRBV30
clone size: -
J gene: TRBJ1-5
CDR3 DNA: TGTGCCTGGAACGGACAGGGCCCCAATCAGCCCCAGCATTTT
CDR3 protein: CAWNGQGPNQPQHF

D gene: -
V gene: TRBV14
clone size: -
J gene: TRBJ2-2
CDR3 DNA: TGTGCCAGCAGCCAAGCGACAGAAGCGAACACCGGGGAGCTGTTTTTT
CDR3 protein: CASSQATEANTGELFF

D gene: -
V gene: TRBV7-6
clone size: -
J gene: TRBJ2-5
CDR3 DNA: TGTGCCAGCAGCTTAGTGGGGCCAGGGGAGGGGATAACTGGAGAGACCCAGTACTTC
CDR3 protein: CASSLVGPGEGITGETQYF

D gene: -
V gene: TRBV29-1
clone size: -
J gene: TRBJ2-1
CDR3 DNA: TGCAGCGTTGAAGGACAGGCTATCTACAATGAGCAGTTCTTC
CDR3 protein: CSVEGQAIYNEQFF

D gene: -
V gene: TRBV13
clone size: once
J gene: TRBJ2-2
CDR3 DNA: TGTGCCAGCAGCGCGATCCGGGACATTCCCTCTTCCAACGAGGGGGAGCTGTTTTTT
CDR3 protein: CASSAIRDIPSSNEGELFF

D gene: -
V gene: TRBV29-1
clone size: -
J gene: TRBJ1-1
CDR3 DNA: TGCAGCGTGCAGGGTTGGACTGAAGCTTTCTTT
CDR3 protein: CSVQGWTEAFF

D gene: TRBD1
V gene: TRBV4-1
clone size: -
J gene: TRBJ1-2
CDR3 DNA: TGCGCCAGCAGCCAAGCCGGACAGGGGCCGGTAGGCTACACCTTC
CDR3 protein: CASSQAGQGPVGYTF

D gene: -
V gene: TRBV10-1
clone size: few
J gene: TRBJ2-1
CDR3 DNA: TGCGCCAGCAGTGAGGGAGCGGATTACTACAATGAGCAGTTCTTC
CDR3 protein: CASSEGADYYNEQFF

D gene: TRBD1
V gene: TRBV19
clone size: -
J gene: TRBJ1-1
CDR3 DNA: TGTGCCACAGGGACAGGGGGAACTGAAGCTTTCTTT
CDR3 protein: CATGTGGTEAFF

D gene: TRBD1
V gene: TRBV10-2
clone size: -
J gene: TRBJ1-1
CDR3 DNA: TGCGCCAGCAAATCAGGAGGGGGCGGCACTGAAGCTTTCTTT
CDR3 protein: CASKSGGGGTEAFF

D gene: TRBD1
V gene: TRBV19
clone size: -
J gene: TRBJ1-1
CDR3 DNA: TGTGCCAGTAGTATGGCGCCAGGGGGCAACACTGAAGCTTTCTTT
CDR3 protein: CASSMAPGGNTEAFF

D gene: TRBD1
V gene: TRBV6-5
clone size: few
J gene: TRBJ1-2
CDR3 DNA: TGTGCCAGCGTACAGGGGATTAACTATGGCTACACCTTC
CDR3 protein: CASVQGINYGYTF

D gene: -
V gene: TRBV5-5
clone size: many
J gene: TRBJ2-1
CDR3 DNA: TGTGCCAGCAGCTTGGTGGCGGTGAGCTCCTACAATGAGCAGTTCTTC
CDR3 protein: CASSLVAVSSYNEQFF

D gene: -
V gene: TRBV3-1/TRBV3-2
clone size: -
J gene: TRBJ1-6
CDR3 DNA: TGTGCCAGCAGCCAAGATCGGGGGAGTGTTACCGGACACAGAGGCACCAATTCACCCCTCCACTTT
CDR3 protein: CASSQDRGSVTGHRGTNSPLHF

D gene: -
V gene: TRBV20-1
clone size: -
J gene: TRBJ1-1
CDR3 DNA: TGCAGTGCTAGTAGCCCACAGGGTTTCTTT
CDR3 protein: CSASSPQGFF

D gene: TRBD1
V gene: TRBV5-1
clone size: -
J gene: TRBJ2-4
CDR3 DNA: TGCGCCAGCAGCTTGCAGGGGGCTATAGCCAAAAACATTCAGTACTTC
CDR3 protein: CASSLQGAIAKNIQYF

D gene: TRBD1
V gene: TRBV6-5
clone size: -
J gene: TRBJ2-5
CDR3 DNA: TGTGCCAGTGTGACAGGGGGAAAAGAGACCCAGTACTTC
CDR3 protein: CASVTGGKETQYF

D gene: -
V gene: TRBV6-6
clone size: -
J gene: TRBJ1-5
CDR3 DNA: TGTGCCAGCTTATACAGGCCCACACTTACATATCAGCCCCAGCATTTT
CDR3 protein: CASLYRPTLTYQPQHF

D gene: TRBD1
V gene: TRBV5-4
clone size: -
J gene: TRBJ1-2
CDR3 DNA: TGTGCCAGCAGCCGCGGACAGGGATCCATCTATGGCTACACCTTC
CDR3 protein: CASSRGQGSIYGYTF

D gene: TRBD1
V gene: TRBV5-6
clone size: once
J gene: TRBJ2-7
CDR3 DNA: TGTGCCAGCAGCTTGTTCTGGACAGGGGCTTACGAGCAGTACTTC
CDR3 protein: CASSLFWTGAYEQYF

D gene: -
V gene: TRBV10-3
clone size: -
J gene: TRBJ1-5
CDR3 DNA: TGTGCCATCAGTGAGCTTGGGGCGGCGGATCAGCCCCAGCATTTT
CDR3 protein: CAISELGAADQPQHF

D gene: -
V gene: TRBV12-3/TRBV12-4
clone size: -
J gene: TRBJ1-6
CDR3 DNA: TGTGCCAGCAGTACAGGGTACTCACCCCTCCACTTT
CDR3 protein: CASSTGYSPLHF

D gene: -
V gene: TRBV28
clone size: few
J gene: TRBJ1-5
CDR3 DNA: TGTGCCAGCAGTATGACAGCTTTAAAACTGTTTAGCAATCAGCCCCAGCATTTT
CDR3 protein: CASSMTALKLFSNQPQHF

D gene: TRBD1
V gene: TRBV6-4
clone size: many
J gene: TRBJ1-5
CDR3 DNA: TGTGCCAGCAGCCCTACAGGGGAACTTCAGCCCCAGCATTTT
CDR3 protein: CASSPTGELQPQHF

D gene: TRBD2
V gene: TRBV7-3
clone size: few
J gene: TRBJ2-1
CDR3 DNA: TGTGCCAGCAGCCCTAGACGGGGGGGCCTTGATGAGCAGTTCTTC
CDR3 protein: CASSPRRGGLDEQFF

D gene: -
V gene: TRBV6-1
clone size: -
J gene: TRBJ1-4
CDR3 DNA: TGTGCCAGCAGTGGGGACACGCCCGAGGCTAATGAAAAACTGTTTTTT
CDR3 protein: CASSGDTPEANEKLFF

D gene: -
V gene: TRBV10-3
clone size: many
J gene: TRBJ1-6
CDR3 DNA: TGTGCCATCAAGGAAACAGGGTCGATTTCACCCCTCCACTTT
CDR3 protein: CAIKETGSISPLHF

D gene: -
V gene: TRBV7-8
clone size: -
J gene: TRBJ1-1
CDR3 DNA: TGTGCCACCACTACGGGGGAGTTTTCGGCGTTTCGAGCTTTCTTT
CDR3 protein: CATTTGEFSAFRAFF

D gene: TRBD1
V gene: TRBV11-2
clone size: many
J gene: TRBJ1-1
CDR3 DNA: TGTGCCAGCAGCTTAATGGGGACAGGGAACAGAATTGAAGCTTTCTTT
CDR3 protein: CASSLMGTGNRIEAFF

D gene: TRBD1
V gene: TRBV18
clone size: -
J gene: TRBJ1-1
CDR3 DNA: TGTGCCAGCTCATCCCAACAGGGGGAGACTGAAGCTTTCTTT
CDR3 protein: CASSSQQGETEAFF